The clone carrying this TCR beta chain was observed a few times. The data derive from a study of T cells in localized non-small cell lung cancer. Assay used: immunoSEQ multiplex PCR; TCRdb lists only in-frame clones, some missing. Here the sample spans around 1,700 clones, under 20% being singletons. The CDR3 runs 14 residues. From germline, CDR1 is MDHEN and CDR2 SYDVKM. The junction had 5 bases not matched to a gene; V was cut back by 4 bases and J by 8 bases. This clonotype was obtained from a male donor aged 60 or over with stage III squamous cell lung carcinoma. The chain has TRBV28 and TRBJ2-1; 10 bases map to TRBD2. This sample comprised normal lung tissue next to the tumor, obtained before any cancer treatment. The CDR3 nucleotides read TGTGCCAGCAGTTGGGAGCGGGGGGGCCATGAGCAGTTCTTC. This gives the protein CASSWERGGHEQFF.